This is a list of T cell receptor beta chains from one sample in a study of T-cell memory formation after mild COVID-19. TCRdb used MiXCR to reprocess the 5' RACE reads, holding one entry per CDR3 protein. The sample has hundreds of thousands of distinct CDR3 sequences; less than 25% are singletons. Source material: PBMCs or a T cell subset sorted from them (not recorded which). The receptors were sampled from an adult woman who had mild COVID-19 (a few samples of this study predate the infection). Cell type and time point are not known. CDR3s include the opening cysteine and the closing phenylalanine or tryptophan. The order of the fields is V gene, J gene, clone size, D gene, CDR3 DNA, CDR3 protein. A D gene is named only where the DNA matches it firmly. Clone size, where shown, is once, few, many, or a class for clones that have expanded.

V: TRBV7-2; J: TRBJ2-3; size: -; D: -; DNA: TGTGCCAGCAGCTTAAAGGCAACCCCAACGCAGTATTTT; CDR3: CASSLKATPTQYF
V: TRBV5-1; J: TRBJ2-5; size: -; D: TRBD1; DNA: TGCGCCAGCACAGGGGGCGGCGATGGGGAGACCCAGTACTTC; CDR3: CASTGGGDGETQYF
V: TRBV6-5; J: TRBJ1-2; size: -; D: TRBD1; DNA: TGTGCCAGCAGTTACGGGGACAGGGTGAATGGCTACACCTTC; CDR3: CASSYGDRVNGYTF
V: TRBV6-2/TRBV6-3; J: TRBJ2-2; size: many; D: TRBD2; DNA: TGTGCCAGCAGTACCCGACTAGCGGGGGGCGGTCCGGGGGAGCTGTTTTTT; CDR3: CASSTRLAGGGPGELFF
V: TRBV9; J: TRBJ2-1; size: -; D: TRBD2; DNA: TGTGCCAGCAGCGCGGAGAGGGGACTAGCTAGGGAGGACTACAATGAGCAGTTCTTC; CDR3: CASSAERGLAREDYNEQFF
V: TRBV12-3/TRBV12-4; J: TRBJ2-3; size: -; D: -; DNA: TGTGCCAGCAGTTTAGCTCGAGGGGCCCTAGGTACGCAGTATTTT; CDR3: CASSLARGALGTQYF
V: TRBV20-1; J: TRBJ2-5; size: -; D: TRBD2; DNA: TGCAGTGCCCCCCTAGCGGGAGAGACCCAGTACTTC; CDR3: CSAPLAGETQYF
V: TRBV12-3/TRBV12-4; J: TRBJ2-7; size: -; D: TRBD1; DNA: TGTGCCAGCAGTTTTTCCGGGACAGCCGCCTACGAGCAGTACTTC; CDR3: CASSFSGTAAYEQYF
V: TRBV6-2/TRBV6-3; J: TRBJ2-1; size: few; D: -; DNA: TGTGCCAGCATTCCTAGGCCCTCATTGAATGAGCAGTTCTTC; CDR3: CASIPRPSLNEQFF
V: TRBV7-9; J: TRBJ2-1; size: -; D: TRBD2; DNA: TGTGCCAGCAGTCCCCCCTTCGGTTGGGGGGGGGTCAATGAGCAGTTCTTC; CDR3: CASSPPFGWGGVNEQFF
V: TRBV20-1; J: TRBJ2-3; size: many; D: -; DNA: TGCAGTGGGACCGGGCCAGGTACGCAGTATTTT; CDR3: CSGTGPGTQYF
V: TRBV7-9; J: TRBJ1-6; size: few; D: -; DNA: TGTGCCAGCAGCTTAGACTACTCACCCCTCCACTTT; CDR3: CASSLDYSPLHF
V: TRBV20-1; J: TRBJ1-5; size: few; D: -; DNA: TGCAGTGCTAGAGGTCCCGAACGGAGAGGTAATCAGCCCCAGCATTTT; CDR3: CSARGPERRGNQPQHF
V: TRBV5-1; J: TRBJ2-1; size: many; D: -; DNA: TGCGCCAGCAGCTTGGTTATAGACAATGAGCAGTTCTTC; CDR3: CASSLVIDNEQFF
V: TRBV7-6; J: TRBJ2-3; size: -; D: TRBD2; DNA: TGTGCCAGCAGCGACGGGACTAGCGGGGCTGCTTGGGATACGCAGTATTTT; CDR3: CASSDGTSGAAWDTQYF
V: TRBV30; J: TRBJ2-7; size: many; D: TRBD2; DNA: TGTGCCTGGAGTGCTATAAGACTAGCGGCCTCCTACGAGCAGTACTTC; CDR3: CAWSAIRLAASYEQYF
V: TRBV7-8; J: TRBJ2-1; size: -; D: -; DNA: TGTGCCAGCAGCCGCACGACCGAAGATGAGCAGTTCTTC; CDR3: CASSRTTEDEQFF
V: TRBV5-4; J: TRBJ2-5; size: -; D: -; DNA: TGTGCCAGCAGTGCGGGTCAAGAGACCCAGTACTTC; CDR3: CASSAGQETQYF
V: TRBV15; J: TRBJ2-7; size: -; D: -; DNA: TGTGCCACCAGCCCGGGACGGCTCTACGAGCAGTACTTC; CDR3: CATSPGRLYEQYF
V: TRBV15; J: TRBJ2-1; size: -; D: -; DNA: TGTGCCACCAGCAGAGCAGTGGGAGGAACCTACAATGAGCAGTTCTTC; CDR3: CATSRAVGGTYNEQFF
V: TRBV12-3/TRBV12-4; J: TRBJ2-5; size: few; D: TRBD2; DNA: TGTGCCAGCAAGGAGTCCGCTAGCGGTAGAGAGACCCAGTACTTC; CDR3: CASKESASGRETQYF
V: TRBV7-2; J: TRBJ2-3; size: -; D: -; DNA: TGTGCCAGCAGCCCCATCCTCCGAACGGTCCCTCGCACAGATACGCAGTATTTT; CDR3: CASSPILRTVPRTDTQYF
V: TRBV29-1; J: TRBJ2-3; size: -; D: -; DNA: TGCAGCGTTTGGGGGAGTGGCACAGATACGCAGTATTTT; CDR3: CSVWGSGTDTQYF
V: TRBV7-9; J: TRBJ2-7; size: many; D: -; DNA: TGTGCCAGCAGCTCAGAGGGGTCCTACGAGCAGTACTTC; CDR3: CASSSEGSYEQYF
V: TRBV24-1; J: TRBJ1-5; size: -; D: -; DNA: TGTGCCACCAGTGACCCAAGGACCGAAGTACGGCATTTT; CDR3: CATSDPRTEVRHF
V: TRBV11-2; J: TRBJ1-2; size: many; D: TRBD1; DNA: TGTGCCAGCAGCTTACTAGGGACAGACTATGGCTACACCTTC; CDR3: CASSLLGTDYGYTF
V: TRBV30; J: TRBJ2-1; size: -; D: -; DNA: TGTGCCTGGAACCCCCCAGGGTCCGTCTACAATGAGCAGTTCTTC; CDR3: CAWNPPGSVYNEQFF
V: TRBV5-6; J: TRBJ1-4; size: -; D: -; DNA: TGTGCCAGCAGCTTCGGAAACTATAATGAAAAACTGTTTTTT; CDR3: CASSFGNYNEKLFF
V: TRBV20-1; J: TRBJ2-3; size: -; D: -; DNA: TGCAGTGCTAGGGTCGGGACATACCGCACAGATACGCAGTATTTT; CDR3: CSARVGTYRTDTQYF
V: TRBV24-1; J: TRBJ1-5; size: -; D: -; DNA: TGTGCCACCAGTGATGACCGGCAGCCCCAGCATTTT; CDR3: CATSDDRQPQHF
V: TRBV5-1; J: TRBJ2-3; size: -; D: -; DNA: TGCGCCAGCAGCTCTCCGCAGATCACAGATACGCAGTATTTT; CDR3: CASSSPQITDTQYF
V: TRBV25-1; J: TRBJ2-2; size: -; D: TRBD2; DNA: TGTGCCAGCAGCCAGACTAGCGGAAACACCGGGGAGCTGTTTTTT; CDR3: CASSQTSGNTGELFF
V: TRBV28; J: TRBJ1-5; size: many; D: TRBD1; DNA: TGTGCCAGCAGTTTTGTGACAGGGCCTCAGCCCCAGCATTTT; CDR3: CASSFVTGPQPQHF
V: TRBV6-5; J: TRBJ1-4; size: few; D: -; DNA: TGTGCCAGCAGTTACTCGATGGGAAGCGGTGAAAAACTGTTTTTT; CDR3: CASSYSMGSGEKLFF
V: TRBV7-2; J: TRBJ1-1; size: few; D: -; DNA: TGTGCCAGCAGCTTATCGACAGTTTCACTCACTGAAGCTTTCTTT; CDR3: CASSLSTVSLTEAFF
V: TRBV5-1; J: TRBJ1-2; size: -; D: -; DNA: TGCGCCAGCAGCTTGGGGGCGGGCCGGGGAACCAACTATGGCTACACCTTC; CDR3: CASSLGAGRGTNYGYTF
V: TRBV6-5; J: TRBJ1-2; size: -; D: -; DNA: TGTGCCAGCAGTCAGGGTTGGTATGGCTACACCTTC; CDR3: CASSQGWYGYTF
V: TRBV27; J: TRBJ2-7; size: many; D: TRBD1; DNA: TGTGCCAGCAGTCTGGGACAGGGGATCGAGCAGTACTTC; CDR3: CASSLGQGIEQYF
V: TRBV5-4; J: TRBJ1-2; size: few; D: -; DNA: TGTGCCAGCAGCCTGTATTACTTCCTCGACGGAAGCAGGGCTTATGGCTACACCTTC; CDR3: CASSLYYFLDGSRAYGYTF
V: TRBV4-1; J: TRBJ1-2; size: -; D: -; DNA: TGCGCCAGCAGCCAAGATAGGGCAGGGGAGTACTATGGCTACACCTTC; CDR3: CASSQDRAGEYYGYTF
V: TRBV6-1; J: TRBJ1-3; size: -; D: -; DNA: TGTGCCAGCAGCGCCAGTCCGAGCTCTGGAAACACCATATATTTT; CDR3: CASSASPSSGNTIYF
V: TRBV7-9; J: TRBJ2-2; size: -; D: -; DNA: TGTGCCAGCAGCCCGGGACGGAAGGGAACCGGGGAGCTGTTTTTT; CDR3: CASSPGRKGTGELFF
V: TRBV7-6; J: TRBJ2-1; size: few; D: -; DNA: TGTGCCAGCAGCATAGTGGCCTGGGACAATGAGCAGTTCTTC; CDR3: CASSIVAWDNEQFF
V: TRBV15; J: TRBJ1-1; size: few; D: -; DNA: TGTGCCACCAGCAGAGCCCAGGCGAACACTGAAGCTTTCTTT; CDR3: CATSRAQANTEAFF
V: TRBV4-1; J: TRBJ1-1; size: medium-sized; D: TRBD1; DNA: TGCGCCAGCAGCCAGCTCCGGGACAGGGGGTCTGAAGCTTTCTTT; CDR3: CASSQLRDRGSEAFF
V: TRBV5-1; J: TRBJ1-1; size: few; D: TRBD1; DNA: TGTGCCAGCAGTCTGGACAGGATGAACACTGAAGCTTTCTTT; CDR3: CASSLDRMNTEAFF
V: TRBV20-1; J: TRBJ2-5; size: few; D: TRBD2; DNA: TGCAGTGCTCGAGGACTAGCGGGAGAGCAAGAGACCCAGTACTTC; CDR3: CSARGLAGEQETQYF
V: TRBV20-1; J: TRBJ2-5; size: -; D: -; DNA: TGCAGTGCTAGCGTGGCAGGGAGGACCCAAGAGACCCAGTACTTC; CDR3: CSASVAGRTQETQYF
V: TRBV12-3/TRBV12-4; J: TRBJ2-1; size: -; D: TRBD2; DNA: TGTGCCAGCAGAGTGTGGGCTAGCGGGAACAATGAGCAGTTCTTC; CDR3: CASRVWASGNNEQFF
V: TRBV20-1; J: TRBJ2-1; size: -; D: TRBD2; DNA: TGCAGTGCTAGGCCCAGGGGTAGCGGGGGGTATAATGAGCAGTTCTTC; CDR3: CSARPRGSGGYNEQFF
V: TRBV10-3; J: TRBJ2-1; size: many; D: -; DNA: TGTGCCACCAAGGACCCAGGATACAATGAGCAGTTCTTC; CDR3: CATKDPGYNEQFF
V: TRBV5-6; J: TRBJ2-7; size: few; D: -; DNA: TGTGCCAGCAGCCCCCCAGTAGCCCAACTTACCTACGAGCAGTACTTC; CDR3: CASSPPVAQLTYEQYF
V: TRBV4-1; J: TRBJ2-3; size: -; D: TRBD2; DNA: TGCGCCAGCCAACTAACTAGCGGGACCCCAGATACGCAGTATTTT; CDR3: CASQLTSGTPDTQYF
V: TRBV5-1; J: TRBJ1-1; size: many; D: TRBD1; DNA: TGCGCCAGCAGCCCGACAGGGAGAATGAACACTGAAGCTTTCTTT; CDR3: CASSPTGRMNTEAFF
V: TRBV24-1; J: TRBJ1-1; size: few; D: TRBD1; DNA: TGTGCCACCAGTGACCACAGGGGATCAAACACTGAAGCTTTCTTT; CDR3: CATSDHRGSNTEAFF
V: TRBV13; J: TRBJ2-7; size: few; D: TRBD2; DNA: TGTGCCAGCAGGGGCGGGAGGGTCAACGAGCAGTACTTC; CDR3: CASRGGRVNEQYF
V: TRBV10-3; J: TRBJ1-5; size: few; D: -; DNA: TGTGCCATCAGCCTTACAGGGTCCAATCAGCCCCAGCATTTT; CDR3: CAISLTGSNQPQHF